This note documents a single T cell receptor beta chain sequence. What it binds is not known. The source of the sample is a study of beta chain features in type 1 diabetes. The study, taken as a whole, reports: In every one of the four CD4+ subsets, TCRB CDR3s were moderately but significantly shorter in Type 1 diabetes patients.

Reverse transcription of all isolated RNA meant that expressed TCRB transcripts were sequenced. Method: immunoSEQ multiplex PCR; TCRdb's copy keeps in-frame clones and lacks some. The table has about 170,000 clones, approximately 8.1% seen once. In germline, CDR1 is SGDLS, CDR2 YYNGEE. The V gene lost 0 bases and the J gene lost 3 bases, with 14 bases spanning the gap. The length of the CDR3 is 16 residues. The rearrangement uses TRBV9 and TRBJ2-3; tentative D call: TRBD2 (6 bases). The sequencing input was central memory CD4+ T cells from blood. The TCR comes from a man younger than 30 with type 1 diabetes. CDR3 DNA: TGTGCCAGCAGCGTAGTGGGCACCGGAGGGACAGATACGCAGTATTTT. It is translated as CASSVVGTGGTDTQYF. Combining the CDR3 with reference TRBV9 and TRBJ2-3 gives the whole variable domain DSGVTQTPKHLITATGQRVTLRCSPRSGDLSVYWYQQSLDQGLQFLIQYYNGEERAKGNILERFSAQQFPDLHSELNLSSLELGDSALYFCASSVVGTGGTDTQYFGPGTRLTVL.